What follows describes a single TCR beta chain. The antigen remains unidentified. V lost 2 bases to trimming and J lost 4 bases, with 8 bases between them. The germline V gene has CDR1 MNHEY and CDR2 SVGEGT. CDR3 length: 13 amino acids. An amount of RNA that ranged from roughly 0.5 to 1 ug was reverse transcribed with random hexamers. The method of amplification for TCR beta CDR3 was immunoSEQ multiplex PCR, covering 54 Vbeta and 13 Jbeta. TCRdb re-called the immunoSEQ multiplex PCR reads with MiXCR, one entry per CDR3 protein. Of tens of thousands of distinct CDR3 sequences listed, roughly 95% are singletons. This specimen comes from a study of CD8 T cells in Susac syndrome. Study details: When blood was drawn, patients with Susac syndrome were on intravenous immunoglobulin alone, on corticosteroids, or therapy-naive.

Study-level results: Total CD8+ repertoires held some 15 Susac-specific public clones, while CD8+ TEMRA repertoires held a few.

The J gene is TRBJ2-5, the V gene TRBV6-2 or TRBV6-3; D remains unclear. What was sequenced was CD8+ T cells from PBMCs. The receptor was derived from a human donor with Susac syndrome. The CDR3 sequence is CASSYGGSETQYF. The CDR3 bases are TGTGCCAGCAGTTACGGTGGATCAGAGACCCAGTACTTC.